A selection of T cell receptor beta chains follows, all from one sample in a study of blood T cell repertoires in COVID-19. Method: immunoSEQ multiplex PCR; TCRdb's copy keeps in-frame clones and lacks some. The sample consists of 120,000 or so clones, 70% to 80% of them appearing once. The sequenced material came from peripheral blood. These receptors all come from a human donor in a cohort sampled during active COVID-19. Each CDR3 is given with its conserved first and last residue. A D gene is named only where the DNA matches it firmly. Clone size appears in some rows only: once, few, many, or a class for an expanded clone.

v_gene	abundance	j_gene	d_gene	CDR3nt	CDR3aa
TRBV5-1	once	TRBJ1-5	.	TGCGCCAGCAGCTTCCCAGGGCCCGGTCAGCCCCAGCATTTT	CASSFPGPGQPQHF
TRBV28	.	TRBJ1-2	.	TGTGCCAGCAGTTTACTTCAGGGCGGCTACACCTTC	CASSLLQGGYTF
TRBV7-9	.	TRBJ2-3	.	TGTGCCAGCAGCCACCCCCCGGGGGGCGAAGATACGCAGTATTTT	CASSHPPGGEDTQYF
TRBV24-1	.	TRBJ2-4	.	TGTGCCACCAGTGATGGGGGCACCAAAAACATTCAGTACTTC	CATSDGGTKNIQYF
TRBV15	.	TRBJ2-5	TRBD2	TGTGCCACCAGCAGCCAGCCGGGACTAGCGGGAGAGACCCAGTACTTC	CATSSQPGLAGETQYF
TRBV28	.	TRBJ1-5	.	TGTGCCAGCAGTTGGTCCGCGACGGGAGGTCAGCCCCAGCATTTT	CASSWSATGGQPQHF
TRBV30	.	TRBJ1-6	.	TGTGCCTGGAGATTGCCGGGAAATTATAATTCACCCCTCCACTTT	CAWRLPGNYNSPLHF
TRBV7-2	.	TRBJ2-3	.	TGTGCCAGCAGCCCTAACACAGATACGCAGTATTTT	CASSPNTDTQYF
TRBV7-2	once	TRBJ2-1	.	TGTGCCAGCAGCTTACGGCAGGGGACATCCAATGAGCAGTTCTTC	CASSLRQGTSNEQFF
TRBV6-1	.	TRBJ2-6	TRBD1	TGTGCCAGCAGTGAAGTTGGACAGGGGAAAAGCTCTGGGGCCAACGTCCTGACTTTC	CASSEVGQGKSSGANVLTF
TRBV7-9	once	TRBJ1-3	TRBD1	TGTGCCAGCAGAGGACAGGGGGCTTATGGAAACACCATATATTTT	CASRGQGAYGNTIYF
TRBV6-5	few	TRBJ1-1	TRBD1	TGTGCCAGCACCTTAGACAGGGCCACTGAAGCTTTCTTT	CASTLDRATEAFF
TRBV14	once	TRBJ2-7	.	TGTGCCAGCAGCCAAGGGCCTGGTTTCGAGCAGTACTTC	CASSQGPGFEQYF
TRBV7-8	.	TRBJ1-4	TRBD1	TGTGCCAGCAGCTTAGCGACCGGGACAGGAAATGAAAAACTGTTTTTT	CASSLATGTGNEKLFF
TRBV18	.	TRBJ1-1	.	TGTGCCAGCTCACCATTGGAAGGGGGCACTGAAGCTTTCTTT	CASSPLEGGTEAFF
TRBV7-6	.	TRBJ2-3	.	TGTGCCAGCAGCTTGCCCCCGGGCCGATCTAGGGGAGATACGCAGTATTTT	CASSLPPGRSRGDTQYF
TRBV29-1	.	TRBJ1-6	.	TGCAGCGTACTTCGTGGTCTCACCCTCCACTTT	CSVLRGLTLHF
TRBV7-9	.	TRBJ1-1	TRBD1	TGTGCCAGCAGCGACAGGGGCATGAACACTGAAGCTTTCTTT	CASSDRGMNTEAFF
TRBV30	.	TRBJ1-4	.	TGTGCCTGGAAGAGGGGAGGGGAAAAACTGTTTTTT	CAWKRGGEKLFF
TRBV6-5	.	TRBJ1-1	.	TGTGCCAGCGGCCGACCCGGTCGGGGTGAAGCTTTCTTT	CASGRPGRGEAFF
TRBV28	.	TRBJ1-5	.	TGTGCCAGCAGGATTGGAGGTTGGGATCCAGGAAATCAGCCCCAGCATTTT	CASRIGGWDPGNQPQHF
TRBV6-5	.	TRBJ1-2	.	TGTGCCAGCAGTTTTTCCCAGGACTATGGCTACACCTTC	CASSFSQDYGYTF
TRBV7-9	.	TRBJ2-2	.	TGTGCCAGCAGCTCCATGTGGACTGCGAACACCGGGGAGCTGTTTTTT	CASSSMWTANTGELFF
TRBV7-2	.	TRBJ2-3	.	TGTGCCAGCAGCTTATCCGCCGAGGTTACGCAGTATTTT	CASSLSAEVTQYF
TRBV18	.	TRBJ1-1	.	TGTGCCAGCTCACCAATGGGGAGGGGACATGAAGCTTTCTTT	CASSPMGRGHEAFF
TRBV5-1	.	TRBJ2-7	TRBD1	TGCGCCAGCAGGTTGGGACAGGGTGGTGACGAGCAGTACTTC	CASRLGQGGDEQYF
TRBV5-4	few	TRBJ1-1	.	TGTGCCAGCAGCTTGTCCTCGGCAATTCAGGGGCGCGGCACTGAAGCTTTCTTT	CASSLSSAIQGRGTEAFF
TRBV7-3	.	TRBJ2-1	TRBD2	TGTGCCAGCAGCTTAGGCCTGCAGCGGGGAAATGAGCAGTTCTTC	CASSLGLQRGNEQFF
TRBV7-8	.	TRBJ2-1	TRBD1	TGTGCCAGCAGCTTAGGGGGACAGGGAAAGATCAATGAGCAGTTCTTC	CASSLGGQGKINEQFF
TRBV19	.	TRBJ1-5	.	TGTGCCACCGCTCCGACAGCTAATCAGCCCCAGCATTTT	CATAPTANQPQHF
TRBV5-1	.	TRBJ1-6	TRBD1	TGCGCCAGCAGCTTATCAACGACAGGGGGCCGTTCACCCCTCCACTTT	CASSLSTTGGRSPLHF